This T cell receptor (beta chain) was identified during a study of blood T cell repertoires in COVID-19. Study-level background: PBMCs, B-cell-depleted T cells, or T cells provided the cDNA or gDNA that made up the material.

Trimming at V came to 5 bases and at J to 5 bases, leaving 5 bases not matched to a gene. Germline V gives CDR1 LNHDA, CDR2 SQIVND (reference sequence). The length of the CDR3 is 14 residues. Clones were sequenced by immunoSEQ multiplex PCR, and TCRdb holds only the in-frame ones, with some missing. The sample holds about 140,000 clones, approximately 80% seen once. This TCR came from a young woman who had been exposed to COVID-19. The J gene is TRBJ1-5, the V gene TRBV19; 8 bases agree with TRBD1. The material sequenced was PBMCs or T cells enriched from blood (not recorded which). The CDR3 is CASSRDRKYQPQHF. The CDR3 DNA follows: TGTGCCAGTAGTCGGGACAGGAAATATCAGCCCCAGCATTTT.